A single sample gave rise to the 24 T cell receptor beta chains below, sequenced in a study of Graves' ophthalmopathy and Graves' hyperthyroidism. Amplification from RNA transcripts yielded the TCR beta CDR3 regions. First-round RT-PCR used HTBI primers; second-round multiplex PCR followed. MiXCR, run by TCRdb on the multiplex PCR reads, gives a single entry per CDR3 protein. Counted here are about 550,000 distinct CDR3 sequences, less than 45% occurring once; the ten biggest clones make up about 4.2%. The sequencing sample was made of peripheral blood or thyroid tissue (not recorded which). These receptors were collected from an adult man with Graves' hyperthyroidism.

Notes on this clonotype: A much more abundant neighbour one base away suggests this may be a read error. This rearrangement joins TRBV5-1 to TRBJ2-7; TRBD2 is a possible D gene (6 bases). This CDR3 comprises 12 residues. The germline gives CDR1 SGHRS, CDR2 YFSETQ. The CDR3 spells CVSSLRAGEQYF. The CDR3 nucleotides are TGTGTCAGCAGCTTGCGTGCGGGAGAGCAGTACTTC.

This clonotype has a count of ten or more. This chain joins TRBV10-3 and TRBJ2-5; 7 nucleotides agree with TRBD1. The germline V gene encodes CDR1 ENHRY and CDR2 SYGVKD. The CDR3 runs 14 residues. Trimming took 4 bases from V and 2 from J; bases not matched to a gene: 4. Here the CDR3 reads CAISAGDRQETQYF. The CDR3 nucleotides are TGTGCCATCAGTGCCGGGGACAGACAAGAGACCCAGTACTTC.

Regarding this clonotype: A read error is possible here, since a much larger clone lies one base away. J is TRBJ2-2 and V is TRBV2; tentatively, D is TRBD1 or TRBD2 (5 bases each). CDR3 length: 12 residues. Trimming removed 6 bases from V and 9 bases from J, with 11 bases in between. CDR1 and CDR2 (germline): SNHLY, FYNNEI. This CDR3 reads CASRGENRELFF. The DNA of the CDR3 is TGTGCCAGCAGGGGGGAAAACCGGGAGCTGTTTTTT.

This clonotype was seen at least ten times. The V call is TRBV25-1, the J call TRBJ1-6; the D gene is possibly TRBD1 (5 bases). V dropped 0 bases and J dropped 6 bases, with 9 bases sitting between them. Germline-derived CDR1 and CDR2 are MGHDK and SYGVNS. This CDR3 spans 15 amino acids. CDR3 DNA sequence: TGTGCCAGCAGTGAATATCGGGGCTCTAATTCACCCCTCCACTTT. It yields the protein CASSEYRGSNSPLHF. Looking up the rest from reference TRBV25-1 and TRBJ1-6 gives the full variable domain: EADIYQTPRYLVIGTGKKITLECSQTMGHDKMYWYQQDPGMELHLIHYSYGVNSTEKGDLSSESTVSRIRTEHFPLTLESARPSHTSQYLCASSEYRGSNSPLHFGNGTRLTVT.

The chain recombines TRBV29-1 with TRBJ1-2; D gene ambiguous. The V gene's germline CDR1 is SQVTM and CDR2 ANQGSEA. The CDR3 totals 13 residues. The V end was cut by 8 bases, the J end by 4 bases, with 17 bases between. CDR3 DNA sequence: TGCAGCAGCCCGGGAGAAGCGAGCTATGGCTACACCTTC. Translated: CSSPGEASYGYTF.

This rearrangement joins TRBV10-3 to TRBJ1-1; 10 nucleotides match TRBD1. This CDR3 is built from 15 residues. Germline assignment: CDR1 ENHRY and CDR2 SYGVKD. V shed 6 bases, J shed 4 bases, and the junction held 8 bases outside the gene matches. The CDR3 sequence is CAISQRTGGITEAFF. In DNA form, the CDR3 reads TGTGCCATCAGCCAAAGGACAGGGGGAATCACTGAAGCTTTCTTT.

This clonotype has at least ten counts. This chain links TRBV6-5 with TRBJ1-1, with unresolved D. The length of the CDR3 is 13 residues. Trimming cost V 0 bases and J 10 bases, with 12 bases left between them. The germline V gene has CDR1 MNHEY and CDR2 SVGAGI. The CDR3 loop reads CASSYSTAVGAFF. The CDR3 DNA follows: TGTGCCAGCAGTTACTCGACGGCGGTGGGAGCTTTCTTT.

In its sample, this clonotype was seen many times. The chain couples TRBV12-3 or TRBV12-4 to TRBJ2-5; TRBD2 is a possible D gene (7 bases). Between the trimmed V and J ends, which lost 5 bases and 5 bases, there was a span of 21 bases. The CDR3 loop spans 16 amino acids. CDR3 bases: TGTGCCAGCAGTCATCATCCCCGGGGGGCCTGGGAGACCCAGTACTTC. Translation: CASSHHPRGAWETQYF.

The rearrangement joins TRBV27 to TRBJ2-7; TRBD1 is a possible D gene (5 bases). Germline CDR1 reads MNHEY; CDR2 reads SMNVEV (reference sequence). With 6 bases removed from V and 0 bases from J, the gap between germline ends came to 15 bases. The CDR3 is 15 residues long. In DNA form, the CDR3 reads TGTGCCAGCAGCCCAAACAGGCTTAGCTCCTACGAGCAGTACTTC. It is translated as CASSPNRLSSYEQYF.

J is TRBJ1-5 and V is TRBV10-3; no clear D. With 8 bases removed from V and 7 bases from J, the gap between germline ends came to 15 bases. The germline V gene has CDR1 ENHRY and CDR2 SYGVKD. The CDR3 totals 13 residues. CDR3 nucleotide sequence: TGTGCCATCGCCGGGTCAGCCTACCAGCCCCAGCATTTT. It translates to CAIAGSAYQPQHF.

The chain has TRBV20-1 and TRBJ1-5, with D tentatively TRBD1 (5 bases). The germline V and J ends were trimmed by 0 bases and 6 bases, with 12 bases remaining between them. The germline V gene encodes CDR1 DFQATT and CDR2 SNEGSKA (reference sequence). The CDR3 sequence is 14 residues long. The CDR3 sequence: CSAREAQGSQPQHF. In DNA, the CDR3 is TGCAGTGCTAGAGAGGCCCAGGGATCTCAGCCCCAGCATTTT.

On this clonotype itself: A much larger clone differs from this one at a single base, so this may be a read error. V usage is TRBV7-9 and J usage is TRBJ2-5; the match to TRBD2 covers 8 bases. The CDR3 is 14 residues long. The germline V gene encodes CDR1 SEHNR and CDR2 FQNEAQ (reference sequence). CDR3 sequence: CAGSLAGSPETQYF. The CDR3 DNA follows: TGTGCCGGCAGCTTAGCGGGGTCCCCGGAGACCCAGTACTTC.

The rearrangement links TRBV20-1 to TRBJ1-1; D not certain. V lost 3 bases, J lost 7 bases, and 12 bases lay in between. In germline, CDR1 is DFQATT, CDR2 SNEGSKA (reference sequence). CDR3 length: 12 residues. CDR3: CSASLGADEAFF. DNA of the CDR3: TGCAGTGCTAGTTTGGGCGCTGATGAAGCTTTCTTT.

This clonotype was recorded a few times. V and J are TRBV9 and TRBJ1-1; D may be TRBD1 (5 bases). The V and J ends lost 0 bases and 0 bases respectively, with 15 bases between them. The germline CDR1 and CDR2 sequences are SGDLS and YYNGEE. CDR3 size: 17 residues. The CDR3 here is CASSVDRDRPLNTEAFF. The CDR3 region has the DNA TGTGCCAGCAGCGTAGACAGAGACAGACCATTGAACACTGAAGCTTTCTTT.

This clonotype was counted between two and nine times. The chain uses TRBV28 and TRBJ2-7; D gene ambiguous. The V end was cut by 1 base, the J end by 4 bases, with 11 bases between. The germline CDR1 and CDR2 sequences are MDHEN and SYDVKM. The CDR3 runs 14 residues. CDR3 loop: CASSLSRRKYEQYF. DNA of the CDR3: TGTGCCAGCAGTTTATCGAGGCGGAAGTACGAGCAGTACTTC.

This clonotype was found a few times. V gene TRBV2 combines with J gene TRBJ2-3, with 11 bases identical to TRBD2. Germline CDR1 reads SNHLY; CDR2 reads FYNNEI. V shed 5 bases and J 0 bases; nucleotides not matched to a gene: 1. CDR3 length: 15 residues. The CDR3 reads CASSWTSGSTDTQYF. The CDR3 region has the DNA TGTGCCAGCAGTTGGACTAGCGGGAGCACAGATACGCAGTATTTT.

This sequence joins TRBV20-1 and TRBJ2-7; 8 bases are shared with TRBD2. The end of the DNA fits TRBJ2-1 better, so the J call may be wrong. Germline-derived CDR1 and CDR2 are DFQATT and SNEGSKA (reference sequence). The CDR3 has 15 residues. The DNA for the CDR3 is TGCAGTGCTCACCCGGGTGCGGGAGGAAACAATGAGCAGTTCTTC. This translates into CSAHPGAGGNNEQFF.

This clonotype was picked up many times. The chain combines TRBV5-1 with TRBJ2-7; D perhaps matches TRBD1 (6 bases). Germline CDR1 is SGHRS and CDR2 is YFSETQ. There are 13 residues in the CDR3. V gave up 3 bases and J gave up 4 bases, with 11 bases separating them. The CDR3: CASSYQQGYEQYF. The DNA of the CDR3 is TGCGCCAGCAGCTACCAACAGGGATACGAGCAGTACTTC. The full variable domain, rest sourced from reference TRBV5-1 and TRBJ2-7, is KAGVTQTPRYLIKTRGQQVTLSCSPISGHRSVSWYQQTPGQGLQFLFEYFSETQRNKGNFPGRFSGRQFSNSRSEMNVSTLELGDSALYLCASSYQQGYEQYFGPGTRLTVT.

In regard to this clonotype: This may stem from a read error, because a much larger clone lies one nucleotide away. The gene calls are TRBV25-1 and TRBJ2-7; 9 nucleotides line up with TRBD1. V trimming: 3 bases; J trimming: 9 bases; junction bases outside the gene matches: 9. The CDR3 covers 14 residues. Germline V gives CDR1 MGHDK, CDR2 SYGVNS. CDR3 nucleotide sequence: TGTGCCAGCAGTGAGTCCGGGACAGGGATCGGGCAGTACTTC. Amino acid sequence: CASSESGTGIGQYF.

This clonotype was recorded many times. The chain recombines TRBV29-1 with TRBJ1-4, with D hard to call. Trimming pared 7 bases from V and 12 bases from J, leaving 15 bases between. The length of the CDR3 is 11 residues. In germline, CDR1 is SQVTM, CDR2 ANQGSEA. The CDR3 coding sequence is TGCAGCGCCTACGAGGGTTGGGAACTGTTTTTT. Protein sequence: CSAYEGWELFF.

CDR3 nucleotide sequence: TGTGCCAGCAGCTCCCCCGGGGCTTCTGGGGGGAAGGGCTACACCTTC. It is translated as CASSSPGASGGKGYTF. This chain joins TRBV9 and TRBJ1-2; D is possibly TRBD1 (5 bases). Germline assignment: CDR1 SGDLS and CDR2 YYNGEE. This CDR3 spans 16 amino acids. Trimming stripped 4 bases from V and 8 bases from J, with 24 bases between.

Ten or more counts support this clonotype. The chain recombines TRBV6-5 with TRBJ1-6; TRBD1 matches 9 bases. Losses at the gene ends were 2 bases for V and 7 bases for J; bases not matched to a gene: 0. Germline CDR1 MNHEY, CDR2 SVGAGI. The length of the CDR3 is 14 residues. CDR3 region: CASSYGQGNSPLHF. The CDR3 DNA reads TGTGCCAGCAGTTACGGACAGGGGAATTCACCCCTCCACTTT.

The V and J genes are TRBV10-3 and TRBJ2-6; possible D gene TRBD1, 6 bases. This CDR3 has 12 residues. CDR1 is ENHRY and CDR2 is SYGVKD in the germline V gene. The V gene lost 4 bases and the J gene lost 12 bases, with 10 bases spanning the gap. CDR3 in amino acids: CAISVEGGVLTF. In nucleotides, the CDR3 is TGTGCCATCAGTGTTGAAGGGGGCGTCCTGACTTTC.

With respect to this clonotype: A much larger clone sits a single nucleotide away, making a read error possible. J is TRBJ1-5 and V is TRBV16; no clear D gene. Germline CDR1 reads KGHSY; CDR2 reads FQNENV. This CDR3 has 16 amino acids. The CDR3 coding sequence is TGTGCCGGCAGTAACGAGGAGACGTATGGCAATCAGCCCCAGCATTTT. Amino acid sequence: CAGSNEETYGNQPQHF.